A single sample is the source of the 20 T cell receptor beta chains below, sequenced in a study of blood T cell repertoires in COVID-19. Sequencing used immunoSEQ multiplex PCR; TCRdb keeps in-frame clones, though not all of them. The sample has a few hundred thousand clones; roughly 88% are singletons. The material sequenced was peripheral blood. Every receptor here comes from a middle-aged man with COVID-19, enrolled during active disease.

The chain carries TRBV5-1 and TRBJ1-6; D call uncertain. Trimming removed 0 bases at V and 8 bases at J, with 9 bases between. Germline V gene lookup returns CDR1 SGHRS and CDR2 YFSETQ. The CDR3 covers 14 residues. The CDR3 nucleotides are TGCGCCAGCAGCTTGGGAGGTACGGATTCACCCCTCCACTTT. As protein: CASSLGGTDSPLHF.

The CDR3: CASSEKPGGENPYEQYF. CDR3 in DNA: TGCGCCAGCAGTGAGAAGCCGGGAGGAGAAAATCCCTACGAGCAGTACTTC. The chain employs TRBV10-1 and TRBJ2-7; 7 bases agree with TRBD2. The CDR3 loop spans 17 amino acids. Germline V CDR1 and CDR2: WNHNN, SYGVQD (reference sequence). J lost 2 bases, V lost 2 bases, and 12 bases had no gene match.

The gene calls are TRBV7-9 and TRBJ2-3; the match to TRBD1 covers 12 bases. V lost 11 bases, J lost 4 bases, and 4 bases stayed unmatched. Per germline, CDR1 SEHNR and CDR2 FQNEAQ (reference sequence). The CDR3 is 13 residues long. The DNA of the CDR3 is TGTGCCTTCGGGGACAGGGGGCCAGATACGCAGTATTTT. This codes for CAFGDRGPDTQYF. The variable domain in full, with the rest retrieved from reference TRBV7-9 and TRBJ2-3, is DTGVSQNPRHKITKRGQNVTFRCDPISEHNRLYWYRQTLGQGPEFLTYFQNEAQLEKSRLLSDRFSAERPKGSFSTLEIQRTEQGDSAMYLCAFGDRGPDTQYFGPGTRLTVL.

This clone was seen just once. The chain links TRBV5-5 to TRBJ1-2, with TRBD1 matching 7 bases. Germline trimming cut 3 bases from V and 1 base from J; bases unmatched to any gene: 9. Germline V lookup: CDR1 SGHKS, CDR2 YYEKEE (reference sequence). This CDR3 spans 16 amino acids. The CDR3 DNA reads TGTGCCAGCAGCTCTTTACCCGGGACAGATAACTATGGCTACACCTTC. This codes for CASSSLPGTDNYGYTF.

This sequence joins TRBV5-1 and TRBJ1-1; no clear D gene. CDR3 length: 13 amino acids. The germline gives CDR1 SGHRS, CDR2 YFSETQ. V was clipped by 0 bases and J by 11 bases, with 14 bases between them. The CDR3 DNA sequence: TGCGCCAGCAGCTTGGACGGCGGCCTTGGGGCTTTCTTT. Translation gives CASSLDGGLGAFF.

V usage is TRBV5-6 and J usage is TRBJ2-1, with D uncertain. The CDR3 totals 13 residues. V lost 0 bases and J 9 bases, leaving 10 bases between the germline ends. Germline CDR1 reads SGHDT; CDR2 reads YYEEEE. The CDR3 loop is CASSLVSAIEQFF. The CDR3 DNA reads TGTGCCAGCAGCTTGGTGTCAGCGATTGAGCAGTTCTTC. The complete variable domain, with remaining parts taken from reference TRBV5-6 and TRBJ2-1, reads DAGVTQSPTHLIKTRGQQVTLRCSPKSGHDTVSWYQQALGQGPQFIFQYYEEEERQRGNFPDRFSGHQFPNYSSELNVNALLLGDSALYLCASSLVSAIEQFFGPGTRLTVL.

The chain couples TRBV4-3 to TRBJ1-5, with no clear D. Germline V gene sequence: CDR1 LGHNA, CDR2 YSLEER. The CDR3 is 13 amino acids. V was shortened by 0 bases and J by 6 bases, with 6 bases between the two germline ends. Here the CDR3 reads CASSQDQAQPQHF. CDR3 in DNA: TGCGCCAGCAGCCAAGATCAAGCTCAGCCCCAGCATTTT.

The rearrangement links TRBV10-1 to TRBJ2-3; 9 positions match TRBD1. The V segment lost 3 bases and the J segment 4 bases; nucleotides outside the gene matches: 14. The germline gives CDR1 WNHNN, CDR2 SYGVQD (reference sequence). This CDR3 contains 18 residues. The DNA for the CDR3 is TGCGCCAGCAGTGACAAGCGTATGGACAGGGGCATTGCAGATACGCAGTATTTT. It yields the protein CASSDKRMDRGIADTQYF.

This clone was seen just once. The CDR3 is CASSLDRGTEAFF. CDR3 sequence (DNA): TGTGCCAGCAGTTTAGACAGGGGTACTGAAGCTTTCTTT. J is TRBJ1-1 and V is TRBV5-4; 8 bases match TRBD1. Germline trimming cut 5 bases from V and 5 bases from J; bases unmatched to any gene: 5. Germline loops: CDR1 SGHNT, CDR2 YYREEE (reference sequence). The CDR3 covers 13 residues.

The J gene is TRBJ2-3, the V gene TRBV5-4, with D maybe TRBD1 (6 bases). CDR3 length equals 14 residues. Trimming removed 1 base at V and 4 bases at J, with 10 bases between. The germline V gene encodes CDR1 SGHNT and CDR2 YYREEE (reference sequence). For the CDR3, the DNA is TGTGCCAGCAGCTTGTACAGGGTTGCAGATACGCAGTATTTT. It yields the protein CASSLYRVADTQYF.

This clone was observed once. The chain recombines TRBV7-3 with TRBJ2-3; 7 bases are a match to TRBD2. This CDR3 region has 13 residues. CDR1 SGHTA and CDR2 FQGTGA come from the germline V gene. J was trimmed by 9 bases and V by 3 bases; bases with no gene match: 6. DNA of the CDR3: TGTGCCAGCAGCTTCCCGCCGGGACTAACGCAGTATTTT. This encodes CASSFPPGLTQYF.

The V and J genes are TRBV7-9 and TRBJ2-7, with 7 positions matching TRBD1. V was clipped by 5 bases and J by 1 base; unmatched bases: 8. This CDR3 has 15 amino acids. The germline V gene encodes CDR1 SEHNR and CDR2 FQNEAQ (reference sequence). CDR3: CASSPPGTVSYEQYF. CDR3 coding DNA: TGTGCCAGCAGCCCTCCCGGGACAGTTTCCTACGAGCAGTACTTC.

The chain employs TRBV3-1 (or the pseudogene TRBV3-2) and TRBJ1-6; D is possibly TRBD1 (5 bases). The CDR3 is 15 residues long. V was shortened by 5 bases and J by 10 bases, with 18 bases between the two germline ends. Per germline, CDR1 LGHDT and CDR2 YNNKEL (reference sequence). CDR3 sequence reads: CASSNPGAKGSPLHF. The CDR3 nucleotides are TGTGCCAGCAGCAACCCTGGGGCCAAAGGGTCACCCCTCCACTTT.

The gene calls are TRBV6-6 and TRBJ2-7; possible D gene TRBD1, 6 bases. Trimming removed 5 bases at V and 2 bases at J, with 10 bases between. CDR3 length: 13 amino acids. The germline V gene has CDR1 MNHNY and CDR2 SVGAGI (reference sequence). The CDR3 DNA sequence: TGTGCCAGCAGTCGACAGGTTACCTACGAGCAGTACTTC. Translated, it gives CASSRQVTYEQYF.

The DNA for the CDR3 is TGTGCCAGCAGCTCATGGACTAGCGGGGATGAGACCCAGTACTTC. This sequence encodes CASSSWTSGDETQYF. The genes are TRBV7-8 and TRBJ2-5; 12 positions match TRBD2. Trimming took 4 bases from V and 5 from J; bases not matched to a gene: 5. Germline V gives CDR1 SGHVS, CDR2 FQNEAQ. The CDR3 is made up of 15 amino acids.

The V and J genes are TRBV13 and TRBJ2-1; 9 bases line up with TRBD1. J lost 7 bases, V lost 5 bases, and 6 bases had no gene match. CDR1 is PRHDT, CDR2 FYEKMQ, per germline (reference sequence). The CDR3 loop spans 14 amino acids. CDR3 sequence: CASSDRGMINEQFF. For the CDR3, the DNA is TGTGCCAGCAGCGACAGGGGGATGATAAATGAGCAGTTCTTC.

This rearrangement joins TRBV7-2 to TRBJ1-1, with 8 nucleotides matching TRBD1. The trim removed 4 bases at V and 3 bases at J, leaving 1 base unmatched. The CDR3 has 13 amino acids. Germline V gene lookup returns CDR1 SGHTA and CDR2 FQGNSA. CDR3 in DNA: TGTGCCAGCAGCTCACAGGGGGACACTGAAGCTTTCTTT. Translated: CASSSQGDTEAFF.

V is TRBV2 and J is TRBJ2-7, with TRBD1 matching 7 bases. Losses at the gene ends were 6 bases for V and 0 bases for J; bases not matched to a gene: 5. This CDR3 spans 14 amino acids. Germline CDR1 and CDR2: SNHLY and FYNNEI. CDR3 DNA: TGTGCCAGCAGGGCTCAGGGGGTCTCCTACGAGCAGTACTTC. Its translation: CASRAQGVSYEQYF.

The rearrangement joins TRBV2 to TRBJ2-5; D is unclear. The V end was cut by 1 base, the J end by 8 bases, with 11 bases between. Germline assignment: CDR1 SNHLY and CDR2 FYNNEI. There are 13 residues in the CDR3. CDR3 protein: CASSEELGGTQYF. CDR3 DNA: TGTGCCAGCAGTGAAGAGCTAGGCGGAACCCAGTACTTC.

The rearrangement joins TRBV21-1 to TRBJ2-6; TRBD1 is the table's D call and was not checked against the DNA. TRBV21-1 is classified as a pseudogene. The CDR3 has 21 residues. The DNA for the CDR3 is TGTGCCAGCAGCAAAGTAAATTTCCGAGACAGGAAATTCTCTGGGGCCAACGTCCTGACTTTC. The encoded protein is CASSKVNFRDRKFSGANVLTF.